This T cell receptor (beta chain) stems from a study of tumor-infiltrating lymphocytes in localized non-small cell lung cancer. Study overall: Some samples were collected after neoadjuvant chemotherapy; smokers, never-smokers and several histologies were included.

Study-wide points: Tumor T-cell fraction was not associated with recurrence-free survival. TCR sequencing covered a subset of patients with enough tissue. T-cell fraction did not differ between immunotypes IM1 and IM2.

Produced via immunoSEQ multiplex PCR; TCRdb's table is partial and in-frame only. The sample contains about 23,000 clones, roughly 71% of which appear only once. Of note for this clone: What it recognizes is unknown.

The specimen sequenced was lung tumor tissue. The sequence derives from a human donor with non-small cell lung cancer.

DNA of the CDR3: TGTGCCTGGAGCCAGAGGACGCAGGGGATAGGCCTGAACACTGAAGCTTTCTTT. This encodes CAWSQRTQGIGLNTEAFF. This rearrangement joins TRBV30 to TRBJ1-1, with a possible D match to TRBD1 (6 bases). The CDR3 covers 18 residues. Germline CDR1 and CDR2: GTSNPN and SVGIG (reference sequence). Trimming shortened V by 3 bases and J by 0 bases, and 23 bases separated the two germline ends.